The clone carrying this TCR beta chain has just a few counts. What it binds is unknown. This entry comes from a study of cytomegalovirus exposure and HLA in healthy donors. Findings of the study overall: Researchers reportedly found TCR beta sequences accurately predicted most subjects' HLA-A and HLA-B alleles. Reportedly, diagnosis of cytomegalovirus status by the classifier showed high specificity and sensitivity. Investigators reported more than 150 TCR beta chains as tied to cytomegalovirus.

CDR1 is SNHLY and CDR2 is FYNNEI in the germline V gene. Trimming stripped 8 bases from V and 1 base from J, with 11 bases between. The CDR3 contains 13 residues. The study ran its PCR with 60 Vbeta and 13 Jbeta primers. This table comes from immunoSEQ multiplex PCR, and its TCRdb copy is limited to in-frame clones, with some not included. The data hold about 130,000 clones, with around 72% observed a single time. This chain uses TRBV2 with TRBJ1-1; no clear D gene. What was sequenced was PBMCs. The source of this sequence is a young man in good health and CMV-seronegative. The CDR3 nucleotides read TGTGCCAGCCACCGGGAGACGAACACTGAAGCTTTCTTT. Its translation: CASHRETNTEAFF.